This paragraph covers one TCR beta chain sequence. This entry belongs to a study of naive and memory T cell subsets. Germline CDR1 reads LNHDA; CDR2 reads SQIVND (reference sequence). The CDR3 has 14 amino acids. With 6 bases removed from V and 4 bases from J, the gap between germline ends came to 16 bases. Two oligonucleotides, mixed equimolar, formed the beta constant-region primer covering TRBC1 and TRBC2. An oligonucleotide with the SP2 primer and a 12-nucleotide UMI was ligated to the cDNA 3' end. TCRdb independently ran MiXCR on the UMI-ligation and nested PCR reads; one entry per CDR3 protein. In the table there are around 160,000 distinct CDR3 sequences, over 15% of which are singletons.

The chain combines TRBV19 with TRBJ2-7; weak D call: TRBD2 (6 bases). The sample was naive CD4+ T cells from blood. This receptor was taken from a human donor in good health. Here the CDR3 DNA reads TGTGCCAGTAGACAACAATCGGGAGCTTACGAGCAGTACTTC. Translation gives CASRQQSGAYEQYF. Together with reference TRBV19 and TRBJ2-7, the CDR3 gives the full variable domain: DGGITQSPKYLFRKEGQNVTLSCEQNLNHDAMYWYRQDPGQGLRLIYYSQIVNDFQKGDIAEGYSVSREKKESFPLTVTSAQKNPTAFYLCASRQQSGAYEQYFGPGTRLTVT.